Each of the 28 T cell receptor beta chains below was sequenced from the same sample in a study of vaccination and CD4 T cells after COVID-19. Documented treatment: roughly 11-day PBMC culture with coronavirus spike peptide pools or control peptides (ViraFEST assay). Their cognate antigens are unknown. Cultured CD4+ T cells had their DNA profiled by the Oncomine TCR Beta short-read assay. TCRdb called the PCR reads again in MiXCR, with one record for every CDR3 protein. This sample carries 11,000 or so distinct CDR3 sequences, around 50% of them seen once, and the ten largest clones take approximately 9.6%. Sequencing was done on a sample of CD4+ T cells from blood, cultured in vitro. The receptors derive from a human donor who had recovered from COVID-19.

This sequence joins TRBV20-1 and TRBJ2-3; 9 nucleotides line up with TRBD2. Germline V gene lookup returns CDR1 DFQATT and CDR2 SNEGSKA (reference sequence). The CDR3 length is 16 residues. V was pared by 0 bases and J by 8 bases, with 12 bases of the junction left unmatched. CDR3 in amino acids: CSARELREGRYGTQYF. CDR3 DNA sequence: TGCAGTGCTAGAGAGTTGCGGGAGGGCCGTTATGGTACGCAGTATTTT.

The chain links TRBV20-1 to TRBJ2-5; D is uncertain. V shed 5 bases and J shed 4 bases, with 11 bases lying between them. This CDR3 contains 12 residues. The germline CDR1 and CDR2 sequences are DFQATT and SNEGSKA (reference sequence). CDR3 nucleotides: TGCAGTGCTTATAGATCGGGAGAGACCCAGTACTTC. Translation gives CSAYRSGETQYF.

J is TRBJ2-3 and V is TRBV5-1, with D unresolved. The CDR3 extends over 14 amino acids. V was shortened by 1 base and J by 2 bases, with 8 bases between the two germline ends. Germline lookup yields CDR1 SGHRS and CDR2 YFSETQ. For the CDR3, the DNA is TGCGCCAGCAGCTTGAATAGATACACAGATACGCAGTATTTT. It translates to CASSLNRYTDTQYF.

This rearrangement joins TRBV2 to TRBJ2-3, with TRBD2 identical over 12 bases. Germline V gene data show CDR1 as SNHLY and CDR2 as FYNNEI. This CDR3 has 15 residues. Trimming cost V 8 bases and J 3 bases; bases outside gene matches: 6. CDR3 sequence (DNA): TGTGCCAGCGGAAACGGACTAGCGGGGACAGATACGCAGTATTTT. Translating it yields CASGNGLAGTDTQYF.

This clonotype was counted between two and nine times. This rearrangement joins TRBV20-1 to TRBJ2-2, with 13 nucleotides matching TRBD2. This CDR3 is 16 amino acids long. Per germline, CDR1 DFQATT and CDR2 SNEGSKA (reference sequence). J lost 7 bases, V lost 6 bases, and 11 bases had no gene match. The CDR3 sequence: CSAPGTSGKAIGELFF. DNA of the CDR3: TGCAGTGCCCCTGGGACTAGCGGGAAGGCAATCGGGGAGCTGTTTTTT.

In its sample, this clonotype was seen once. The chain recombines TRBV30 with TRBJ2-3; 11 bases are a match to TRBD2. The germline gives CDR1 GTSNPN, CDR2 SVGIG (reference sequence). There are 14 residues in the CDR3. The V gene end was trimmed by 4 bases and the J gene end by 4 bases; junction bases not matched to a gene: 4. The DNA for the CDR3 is TGTGCCTGGAATAGCGGGAGGGAAGCAGATACGCAGTATTTT. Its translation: CAWNSGREADTQYF.

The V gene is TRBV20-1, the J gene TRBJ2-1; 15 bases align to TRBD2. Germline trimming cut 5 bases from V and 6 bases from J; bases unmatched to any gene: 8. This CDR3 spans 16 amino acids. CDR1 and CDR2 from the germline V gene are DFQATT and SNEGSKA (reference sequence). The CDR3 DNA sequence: TGCAGTGCTCCCGGACTAGCGGGAGGGCCAGTCAATGAGCAGTTCTTC. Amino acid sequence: CSAPGLAGGPVNEQFF.

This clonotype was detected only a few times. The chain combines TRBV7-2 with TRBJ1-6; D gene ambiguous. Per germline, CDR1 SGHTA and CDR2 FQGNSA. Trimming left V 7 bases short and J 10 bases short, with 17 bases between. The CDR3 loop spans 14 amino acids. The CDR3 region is CASTGQVRSSPLHF. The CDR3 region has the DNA TGTGCCAGCACCGGCCAGGTGCGGTCGTCACCCCTCCACTTT.

In nucleotides, the CDR3 is TGTGCCAGCAGCTTAGCTTGGGGTTCGGGCACTGAAGCTTTCTTT. Translated: CASSLAWGSGTEAFF. V usage is TRBV7-2 and J usage is TRBJ1-1; D not resolved. Germline-derived CDR1 and CDR2 are SGHTA and FQGNSA. The CDR3 extends over 15 amino acids. The germline V and J ends were trimmed by 0 bases and 4 bases, with 12 bases remaining between them.

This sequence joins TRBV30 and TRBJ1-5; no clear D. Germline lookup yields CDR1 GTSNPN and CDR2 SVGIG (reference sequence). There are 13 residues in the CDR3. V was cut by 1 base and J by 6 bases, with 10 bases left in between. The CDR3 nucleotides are TGTGCCTGGAGTGGAACGGGAGGTCAGCCCCAGCATTTT. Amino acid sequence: CAWSGTGGQPQHF. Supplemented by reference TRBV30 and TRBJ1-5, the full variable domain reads SQTIHQWPATLVQPVGSPLSLECTVEGTSNPNLYWYRQAAGRGLQLLFYSVGIGQISSEVPQNLSASRPQDRQFILSSKKLLLSDSGFYLCAWSGTGGQPQHFGDGTRLSIL.

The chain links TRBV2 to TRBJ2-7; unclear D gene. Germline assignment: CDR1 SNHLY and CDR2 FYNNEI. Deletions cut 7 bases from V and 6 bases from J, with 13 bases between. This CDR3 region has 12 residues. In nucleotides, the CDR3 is TGTGCCAGCACCTTATTAGCCTTCGAGCAGTACTTC. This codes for CASTLLAFEQYF.

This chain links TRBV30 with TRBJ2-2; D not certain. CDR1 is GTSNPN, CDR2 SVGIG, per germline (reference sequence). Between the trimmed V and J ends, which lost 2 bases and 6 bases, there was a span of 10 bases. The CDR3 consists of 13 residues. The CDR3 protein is CAWSQILAGELFF. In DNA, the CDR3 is TGTGCCTGGAGTCAAATCCTAGCCGGGGAGCTGTTTTTT.

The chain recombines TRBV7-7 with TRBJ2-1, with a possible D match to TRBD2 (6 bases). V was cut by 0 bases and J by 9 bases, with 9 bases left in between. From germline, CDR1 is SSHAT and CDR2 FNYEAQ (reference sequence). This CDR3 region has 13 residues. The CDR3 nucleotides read TGTGCCAGCAGCTTAGCGCGGGACGCTGAGCAGTTCTTC. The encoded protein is CASSLARDAEQFF.

This CDR3 is CASSHREGNEQYF. Here the CDR3 DNA reads TGTGCCAGCAGTCACAGGGAGGGGAACGAGCAGTACTTC. The rearrangement uses TRBV25-1 and TRBJ2-7; TRBD2 is a possible D gene (7 bases). Trimming took 5 bases from V and 5 from J, leaving 13 bases between them. Germline values: CDR1 MGHDK, CDR2 SYGVNS. The CDR3 consists of 13 residues.

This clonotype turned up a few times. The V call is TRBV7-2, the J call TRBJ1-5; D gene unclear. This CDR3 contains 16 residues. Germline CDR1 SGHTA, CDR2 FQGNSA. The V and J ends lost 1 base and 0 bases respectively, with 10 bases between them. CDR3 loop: CASSLGSGSSNQPQHF. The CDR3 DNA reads TGTGCCAGCAGCTTAGGGTCTGGGTCTAGCAATCAGCCCCAGCATTTT.

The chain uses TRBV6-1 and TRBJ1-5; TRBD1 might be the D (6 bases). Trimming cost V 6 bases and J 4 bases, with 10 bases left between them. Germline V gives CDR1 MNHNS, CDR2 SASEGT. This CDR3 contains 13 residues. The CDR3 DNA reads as TGTGCCAGCAGCCGACAGGTTAATCAGCCCCAGCATTTT. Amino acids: CASSRQVNQPQHF.

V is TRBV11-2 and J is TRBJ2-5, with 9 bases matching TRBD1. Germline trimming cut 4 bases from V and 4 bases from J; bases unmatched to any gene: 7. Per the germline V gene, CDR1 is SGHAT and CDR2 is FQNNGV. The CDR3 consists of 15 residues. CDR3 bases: TGTGCCAGCAGCTCCCTAGAGGGACAGGGAGAGACCCAGTACTTC. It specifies CASSSLEGQGETQYF.

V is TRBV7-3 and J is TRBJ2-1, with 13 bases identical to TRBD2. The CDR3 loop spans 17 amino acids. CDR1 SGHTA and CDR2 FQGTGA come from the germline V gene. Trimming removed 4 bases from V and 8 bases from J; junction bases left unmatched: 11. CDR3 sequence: CASSSHLRGLAGDEQFF. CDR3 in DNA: TGTGCCAGCAGCTCTCACCTTCGAGGACTAGCGGGAGATGAGCAGTTCTTC. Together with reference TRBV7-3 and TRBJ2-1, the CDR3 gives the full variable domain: GAGVSQTPSNKVTEKGKYVELRCDPISGHTALYWYRQSLGQGPEFLIYFQGTGAADDSGLPNDRFFAVRPEGSVSTLKIQRTERGDSAVYLCASSSHLRGLAGDEQFFGPGTRLTVL.

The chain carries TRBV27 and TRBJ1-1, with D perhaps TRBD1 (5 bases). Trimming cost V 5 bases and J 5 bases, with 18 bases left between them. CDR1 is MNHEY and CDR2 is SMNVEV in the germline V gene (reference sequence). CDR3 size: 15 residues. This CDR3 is CASSARRGRDTEAFF. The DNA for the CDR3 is TGTGCCAGCAGTGCCAGGAGGGGAAGGGATACTGAAGCTTTCTTT.

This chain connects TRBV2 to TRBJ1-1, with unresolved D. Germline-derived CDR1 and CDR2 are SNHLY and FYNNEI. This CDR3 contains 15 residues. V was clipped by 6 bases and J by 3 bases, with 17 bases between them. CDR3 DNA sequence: TGTGCCAGCAGCCCACGACCGCTAGGTTACACTGAAGCTTTCTTT. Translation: CASSPRPLGYTEAFF.

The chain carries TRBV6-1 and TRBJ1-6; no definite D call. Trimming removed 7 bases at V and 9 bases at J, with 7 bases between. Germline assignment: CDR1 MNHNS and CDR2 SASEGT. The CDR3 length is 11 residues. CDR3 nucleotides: TGTGCCAGCACTCTGAGTTCACCCCTCCACTTT. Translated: CASTLSSPLHF.

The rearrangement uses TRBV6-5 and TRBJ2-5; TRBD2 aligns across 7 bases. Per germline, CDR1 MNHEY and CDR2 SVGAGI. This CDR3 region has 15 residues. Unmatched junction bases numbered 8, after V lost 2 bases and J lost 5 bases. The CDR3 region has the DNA TGTGCCAGCAGTTACCAACTAGCGACGCGGGAGACCCAGTACTTC. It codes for CASSYQLATRETQYF.

The CDR3 reads CAWTPPGQNTEAFF. CDR3 in DNA: TGTGCCTGGACCCCCCCCGGGCAGAACACTGAAGCTTTCTTT. The rearrangement links TRBV30 to TRBJ1-1, with unresolved D. With 4 bases removed from V and 1 base from J, the gap between germline ends came to 13 bases. From germline, CDR1 is GTSNPN and CDR2 SVGIG (reference sequence). This CDR3 is built from 14 residues.

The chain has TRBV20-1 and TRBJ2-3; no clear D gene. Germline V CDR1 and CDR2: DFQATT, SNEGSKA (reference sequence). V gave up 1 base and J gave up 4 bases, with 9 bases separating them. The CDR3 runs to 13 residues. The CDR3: CSARGGSADTQYF. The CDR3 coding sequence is TGCAGTGCTAGAGGCGGTAGTGCAGATACGCAGTATTTT.

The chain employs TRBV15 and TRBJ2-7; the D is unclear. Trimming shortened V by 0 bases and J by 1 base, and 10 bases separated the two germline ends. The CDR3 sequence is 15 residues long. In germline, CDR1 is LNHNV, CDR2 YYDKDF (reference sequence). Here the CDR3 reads CATSRDLGQSYEQYF. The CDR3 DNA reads TGTGCCACCAGCAGAGATCTGGGCCAGTCCTACGAGCAGTACTTC.

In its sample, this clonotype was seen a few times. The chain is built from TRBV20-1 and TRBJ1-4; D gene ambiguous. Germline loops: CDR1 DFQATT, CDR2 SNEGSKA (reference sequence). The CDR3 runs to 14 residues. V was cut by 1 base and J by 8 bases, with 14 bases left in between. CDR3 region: CSARATRSVEKLFF. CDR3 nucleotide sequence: TGCAGTGCTAGAGCGACCCGTAGCGTGGAAAAACTGTTTTTT.

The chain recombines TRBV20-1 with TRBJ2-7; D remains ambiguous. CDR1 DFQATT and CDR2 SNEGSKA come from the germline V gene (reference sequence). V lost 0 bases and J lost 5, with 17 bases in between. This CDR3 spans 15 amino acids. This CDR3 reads CSARDLAPGGNEQYF. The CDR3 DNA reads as TGCAGTGCTAGAGATCTGGCCCCAGGCGGTAACGAGCAGTACTTC.

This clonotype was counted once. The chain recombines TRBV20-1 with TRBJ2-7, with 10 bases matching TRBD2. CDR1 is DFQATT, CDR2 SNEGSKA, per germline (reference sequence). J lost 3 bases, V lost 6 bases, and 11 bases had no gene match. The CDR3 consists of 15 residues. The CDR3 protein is CSAKTGTSVSYEQYF. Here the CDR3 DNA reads TGCAGTGCCAAGACCGGGACTAGCGTAAGCTACGAGCAGTACTTC.